A single sample is the source of the 30 T cell receptor beta chains below, sequenced in a study of identical twins. TCRdb independently ran MiXCR on the 5' RACE reads; one entry per CDR3 protein. Of around 480,000 distinct CDR3 sequences in the sample, about 14% were seen once. These data also featured in a second study, about yellow fever vaccine responses in identical twins.

The sequenced sample was CD4+ T cells sorted from blood. These receptors originate from a young woman in good health.

The chain recombines TRBV10-3 with TRBJ2-7, with TRBD2 identical over 9 bases. Germline loops: CDR1 ENHRY, CDR2 SYGVKD. The CDR3 is 14 residues long. With V trimmed by 7 bases and J by 6 bases, 10 bases remained unmatched. The chain's CDR3 is CAITATSGGVEQYF. The CDR3 coding sequence is TGTGCCATCACTGCGACTAGCGGAGGTGTCGAGCAGTACTTC.

The J gene is TRBJ2-3, the V gene TRBV20-1, with 8 nucleotides matching TRBD1. The CDR3 runs to 17 residues. J lost 6 bases, V lost 2 bases, and 16 bases had no gene match. Germline CDR1 and CDR2: DFQATT and SNEGSKA (reference sequence). The CDR3 DNA reads TGCAGTGCTAGAAAGGACAGGGCTTTTGGTGCTAAGGATACGCAGTATTTT. Protein: CSARKDRAFGAKDTQYF.

The chain joins TRBV5-1 to TRBJ2-7; weak D call: TRBD1 (7 bases). The germline V gene has CDR1 SGHRS and CDR2 YFSETQ. The CDR3 totals 17 residues. V gave up 0 bases and J gave up 2 bases, with 18 bases separating them. CDR3 sequence (DNA): TGCGCCAGCAGCTTGGCCAAAGGGGGCGGGGCCCCCTACGAGCAGTACTTC. Its protein is CASSLAKGGGAPYEQYF.

The chain recombines TRBV28 with TRBJ2-5; D is possibly TRBD1 (5 bases). V was cut by 3 bases and J by 6 bases, with 11 bases left in between. Per germline, CDR1 MDHEN and CDR2 SYDVKM. The CDR3 spans 13 residues. The CDR3 loop reads CASSLQGGQTQYF. CDR3 in DNA: TGTGCCAGCAGTTTGCAGGGTGGGCAGACCCAGTACTTC.

This clonotype was counted only a few times. CDR3 sequence: CASIRDNIANTGELFF. In DNA form, the CDR3 reads TGTGCCAGCATCAGAGATAATATCGCGAACACCGGGGAGCTGTTTTTT. The V and J genes are TRBV6-2 or TRBV6-3 and TRBJ2-2; D remains ambiguous. The CDR3 is 16 residues long. Germline CDR1 MNHEY, CDR2 SVGEGT. Between the trimmed V and J ends, which lost 7 bases and 0 bases, there was a span of 15 bases.

This clonotype came up a few times. V is TRBV6-5 and J is TRBJ2-1; 9 bases agree with TRBD1. The CDR3 is 17 residues long. Per germline, CDR1 MNHEY and CDR2 SVGAGI. The V and J ends lost 4 bases and 9 bases, in that order; junction bases with no gene match: 16. The CDR3, as DNA: TGTGCCAGCAGTTCCTCCCGGACAGGGGTCGGTTCGAGTGAGCAGTTCTTC. Protein: CASSSSRTGVGSSEQFF.

This clonotype was counted ten times or more. The gene calls are TRBV5-1 and TRBJ2-1, with D perhaps TRBD1 (5 bases). V gave up 0 bases and J gave up 0 bases, with 7 bases separating them. CDR1 and CDR2 from the germline V gene are SGHRS and YFSETQ. This CDR3 region has 15 residues. CDR3 loop: CASSLGDSSYNEQFF. The CDR3 DNA reads TGCGCCAGCAGCTTGGGAGACAGCTCCTACAATGAGCAGTTCTTC.

This clonotype was seen more than once but under ten times. The gene calls are TRBV20-1 and TRBJ2-1; the D gene is possibly TRBD2 (6 bases). CDR3 length: 12 residues. The V end was cut by 5 bases, the J end by 8 bases, with 13 bases between. In germline, CDR1 is DFQATT, CDR2 SNEGSKA (reference sequence). CDR3 sequence: CSASGTSYEQFF. For the CDR3, the DNA is TGCAGTGCTTCTGGGACTTCCTATGAGCAGTTCTTC.

This clonotype was picked up a small number of times. The chain couples TRBV28 to TRBJ2-7; D unclear. Germline assignment: CDR1 MDHEN and CDR2 SYDVKM. V lost 5 bases and J lost 2, with 7 bases in between. The length of the CDR3 is 12 residues. The CDR3 coding sequence is TGTGCCAGCAGTGCACTGGCCTACGAGCAGTACTTC. It encodes CASSALAYEQYF.

Concerning this clonotype: Germline and junction disagree at one end, which may indicate a read error. The rearrangement links TRBV7-7 to TRBJ2-2; D not resolved. Per the germline V gene, CDR1 is SSHAT and CDR2 is FNYEAQ (reference sequence). CDR3 length: 16 residues. The CDR3 nucleotides read TGTGCTAGCAGCTTAGGTTCCAGCACTTCGACCGGGGAGCTGTTTTTT. Translated, it gives CASSLGSSTSTGELFF.

Only a few counts were recorded for this clonotype. V and J are TRBV11-1 and TRBJ2-5; maybe TRBD1 (6 bases). The germline CDR1 and CDR2 sequences are SGHAT and FQDESV (reference sequence). There are 18 residues in the CDR3. With 1 base removed from V and 3 bases from J, the gap between germline ends came to 21 bases. CDR3 region: CASSLGSGTPPGEETQYF. In nucleotides, the CDR3 is TGTGCCAGCAGCTTAGGCTCCGGGACACCTCCAGGGGAAGAGACCCAGTACTTC.

This clonotype was detected only a few times. V is TRBV6-2 or TRBV6-3 and J is TRBJ2-5, with D tentatively TRBD2 (6 bases). V shed 6 bases and J shed 4 bases, with 21 bases lying between them. The V gene's germline CDR1 is MNHEY and CDR2 SVGEGT. This CDR3 is 16 amino acids long. In nucleotides, the CDR3 is TGTGCCAGCAGCCCCCTATCTTTCGGGAGACCAGAGACCCAGTACTTC. This encodes CASSPLSFGRPETQYF.

This clonotype showed up just a few times. The chain uses TRBV28 and TRBJ2-7; D unclear. CDR3 length: 10 residues. Germline CDR1 is MDHEN and CDR2 is SYDVKM. V was pared by 6 bases and J by 6 bases, with 6 bases between. The CDR3: CASRSIEQYF. CDR3 bases: TGTGCCAGCAGGTCCATCGAGCAGTACTTC.

The rearrangement uses TRBV5-1 and TRBJ2-7, with D possibly called TRBD1 or TRBD2 (5 bases each). The germline gives CDR1 SGHRS, CDR2 YFSETQ. The CDR3 covers 14 residues. V lost 6 bases, J lost 1 base, and 14 bases lay in between. CDR3 DNA: TGCGCCAGCATGACGGGGCTGGGGTCCTACGAGCAGTACTTC. It translates to CASMTGLGSYEQYF.

The V gene is TRBV12-3 or TRBV12-4, the J gene TRBJ1-1, with D unclear. The CDR3 extends over 11 amino acids. V was shortened by 6 bases and J by 10 bases, with 12 bases between the two germline ends. CDR3 in DNA: TGTGCCAGCAGCCAACGGCTTGGAGCTTTCTTT. Translated, it gives CASSQRLGAFF.

There are a few counts of this clonotype. This chain uses TRBV7-2 with TRBJ2-5; maybe TRBD2 (7 bases). Germline CDR1 reads SGHTA; CDR2 reads FQGNSA. Trimming stripped 3 bases from V and 2 bases from J, with 19 bases between. This CDR3 is built from 17 residues. CDR3 protein: CASSFQGIMREQETQYF. DNA of the CDR3: TGTGCCAGCAGCTTTCAGGGGATTATGCGGGAGCAAGAGACCCAGTACTTC.

This clonotype has a handful of counts. The chain uses TRBV5-1 and TRBJ1-1; D unresolved. V lost 3 bases, J lost 5 bases, and 17 bases lay in between. Germline V gene sequence: CDR1 SGHRS, CDR2 YFSETQ. The CDR3 consists of 15 residues. In DNA form, the CDR3 reads TGCGCCAGCAGCTCCAACTCAGGCGGGATGACTGAAGCTTTCTTT. Protein sequence: CASSSNSGGMTEAFF.

The CDR3 loop is CASSYSIAGALEQYF. The CDR3 region has the DNA TGTGCCAGCAGCTATAGTATCGCGGGTGCCTTGGAGCAGTACTTC. The V gene is TRBV7-2, the J gene TRBJ2-7; D possibly corresponds to TRBD2 (5 bases). This CDR3 comprises 15 residues. Germline CDR1 reads SGHTA; CDR2 reads FQGNSA. Trimming cost V 4 bases and J 7 bases, with 20 bases left between them.

V and J are TRBV7-9 and TRBJ2-5; D unclear. Trimming cost V 1 base and J 1 base, with 7 bases left between them. Looked up from germline, CDR1 is SEHNR and CDR2 is FQNEAQ (reference sequence). The CDR3 consists of 14 residues. DNA for the CDR3: TGTGCCAGCAGCTTAGAGGCAGCCCAAGAGACCCAGTACTTC. This gives the protein CASSLEAAQETQYF.

This clonotype was counted at least ten times. The rearrangement links TRBV6-2 or TRBV6-3 to TRBJ2-4; no clear D gene. CDR3 length: 15 amino acids. V was clipped by 7 bases and J by 1 base, with 14 bases between them. Germline V lookup: CDR1 MNHEY, CDR2 SVGEGT. The CDR3 sequence is CASMAPALAKNIQYF. In nucleotides, the CDR3 is TGTGCCAGCATGGCACCGGCCCTGGCCAAAAACATTCAGTACTTC.

This clonotype appeared many times. The chain has TRBV25-1 and TRBJ1-6; TRBD1 aligns across 9 bases. V was pared by 7 bases and J by 9 bases, with 13 bases of the junction left unmatched. CDR1 is MGHDK, CDR2 SYGVNS, per germline. This CDR3 region has 16 residues. The CDR3 DNA sequence: TGTGCCAGCAAGGCAACAGGGGGCCAGAGAGGTTCACCCCTCCACTTT. It specifies CASKATGGQRGSPLHF.

This clonotype was detected a few times. The rearrangement joins TRBV5-1 to TRBJ2-2, with TRBD2 identical over 8 bases. CDR1 is SGHRS and CDR2 is YFSETQ in the germline V gene. V gave up 4 bases and J gave up 2 bases; unmatched junction bases: 10. The CDR3 length is 17 residues. In DNA, the CDR3 is TGCGCCAGCAGCCTGAGGAGCGGGGGAGACAACACCGGGGAGCTGTTTTTT. Its translation: CASSLRSGGDNTGELFF.

The chain is built from TRBV20-1 and TRBJ2-1; TRBD2 matches at 11 bases. Trimming removed 3 bases from V and 8 bases from J; junction bases left unmatched: 9. The CDR3 covers 15 residues. Germline CDR1 and CDR2: DFQATT and SNEGSKA (reference sequence). The CDR3 sequence: CSASDSGRAKDEQFF. The CDR3 coding sequence is TGCAGTGCTAGCGATAGCGGGAGGGCCAAGGATGAGCAGTTCTTC.

This clonotype was observed a few times. The chain combines TRBV7-2 with TRBJ2-1; TRBD2 agrees at 8 bases. The V segment lost 5 bases and the J segment 3 bases; nucleotides outside the gene matches: 6. The CDR3 loop spans 15 amino acids. Germline CDR1 is SGHTA and CDR2 is FQGNSA. The DNA for the CDR3 is TGTGCCAGCAGCCCCCGCAGCGGGGGCTACAATGAGCAGTTCTTC. Protein sequence: CASSPRSGGYNEQFF.

This clonotype was seen many times. The rearrangement uses TRBV29-1 and TRBJ2-3; 9 bases fit TRBD2. Losses at the gene ends were 6 bases for V and 6 bases for J; bases not matched to a gene: 22. Germline V gives CDR1 SQVTM, CDR2 ANQGSEA. The CDR3 has 18 amino acids. The CDR3 sequence is CSVGALVLLAGVPDTQYF. CDR3 nucleotide sequence: TGCAGCGTGGGGGCTTTGGTTTTATTAGCGGGAGTTCCCGATACGCAGTATTTT.

In this sample, this clonotype turned up once. This chain connects TRBV19 to TRBJ2-7; 9 bases agree with TRBD1. J gave up 1 base and V 5 bases, and 6 bases lay outside the gene matches. Germline V gene sequence: CDR1 LNHDA, CDR2 SQIVND (reference sequence). This CDR3 region has 15 residues. CDR3 loop: CASSDYRGPSYEQYF. In nucleotides, the CDR3 is TGTGCCAGTAGTGACTACAGGGGGCCGTCCTACGAGCAGTACTTC.

This clonotype was detected many times. The chain employs TRBV5-1 and TRBJ1-5; D possibly corresponds to TRBD1 (6 bases). CDR1 and CDR2 (germline): SGHRS, YFSETQ. This CDR3 spans 14 amino acids. V was pared by 0 bases and J by 5 bases, with 9 bases between. The CDR3: CASSLGGAHQPQHF. The DNA for the CDR3 is TGCGCCAGCAGCTTGGGGGGGGCCCATCAGCCCCAGCATTTT.

A few counts support this clonotype. This rearrangement joins TRBV6-2 or TRBV6-3 to TRBJ2-7; 8 bases agree with TRBD1. The ends lost 6 bases at V and 6 bases at J; junction bases unmatched: 10. Germline V gene lookup returns CDR1 MNHEY and CDR2 SVGEGT. This CDR3 spans 14 amino acids. The CDR3 reads CASSRQGTLFEQYF. CDR3 bases: TGTGCCAGCAGCCGACAGGGGACATTGTTCGAGCAGTACTTC.

This clonotype has a handful of counts. The rearrangement links TRBV3-1 to TRBJ2-5; D is perhaps TRBD1 (6 bases). V lost 3 bases and J 3 bases, leaving 11 bases between the germline ends. Germline V gene lookup returns CDR1 LGHDT and CDR2 YNNKEL (reference sequence). This CDR3 spans 14 amino acids. The CDR3 sequence: CASSQWGLEETQYF. DNA of the CDR3: TGTGCCAGCAGCCAGTGGGGGCTGGAAGAGACCCAGTACTTC.

This clonotype occurred many times. The chain has TRBV11-2 and TRBJ2-2; D may correspond to TRBD1 or TRBD2 (6 bases each). V was trimmed by 2 bases and J by 5 bases, leaving 12 bases between them. The CDR3 extends over 15 amino acids. The germline V gene has CDR1 SGHAT and CDR2 FQNNGV. The CDR3 here is CASSLRGAQTGELFF. CDR3 nucleotide sequence: TGTGCCAGCAGCTTAAGGGGGGCGCAAACCGGGGAGCTGTTTTTT. Complete variable domain (other parts from reference TRBV11-2 and TRBJ2-2): EAGVAQSPRYKIIEKRQSVAFWCNPISGHATLYWYQQILGQGPKLLIQFQNNGVVDDSQLPKDRFSAERLKGVDSTLKIQPAKLEDSAVYLCASSLRGAQTGELFFGEGSRLTVL.